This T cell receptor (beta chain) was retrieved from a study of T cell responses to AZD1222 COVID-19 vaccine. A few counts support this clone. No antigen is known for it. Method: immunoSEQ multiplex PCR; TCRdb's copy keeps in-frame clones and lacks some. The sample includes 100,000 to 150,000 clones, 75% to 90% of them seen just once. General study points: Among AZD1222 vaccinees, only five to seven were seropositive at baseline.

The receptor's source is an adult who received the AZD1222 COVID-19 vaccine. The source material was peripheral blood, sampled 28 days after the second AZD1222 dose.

The CDR3, as DNA: TGTGCCAGCAGTGAACGCGGGCGAGGGTACTACAATGAGCAGTTCTTC. Amino acids: CASSERGRGYYNEQFF. This sequence joins TRBV25-1 and TRBJ2-1, with D tentatively TRBD2 (5 bases). Germline lookup yields CDR1 MGHDK and CDR2 SYGVNS. V was clipped by 2 bases and J by 3 bases, with 14 bases between them. The CDR3 loop spans 16 amino acids.